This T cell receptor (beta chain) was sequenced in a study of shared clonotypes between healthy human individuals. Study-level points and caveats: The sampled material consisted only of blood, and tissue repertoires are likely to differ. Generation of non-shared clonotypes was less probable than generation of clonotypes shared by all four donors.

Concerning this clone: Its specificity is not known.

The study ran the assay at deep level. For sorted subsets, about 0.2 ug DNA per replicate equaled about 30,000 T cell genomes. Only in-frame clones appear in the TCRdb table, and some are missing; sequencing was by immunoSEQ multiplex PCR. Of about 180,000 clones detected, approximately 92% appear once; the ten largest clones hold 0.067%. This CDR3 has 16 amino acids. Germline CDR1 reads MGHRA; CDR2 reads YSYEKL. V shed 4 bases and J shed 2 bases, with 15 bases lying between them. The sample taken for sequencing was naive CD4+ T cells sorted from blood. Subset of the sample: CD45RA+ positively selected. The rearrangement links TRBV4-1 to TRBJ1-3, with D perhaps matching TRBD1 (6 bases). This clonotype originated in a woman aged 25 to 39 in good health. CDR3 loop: CASSRSGNRAGNTIYF. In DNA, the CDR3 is TGCGCCAGCAGCCGCTCGGGAAACAGGGCTGGAAACACCATATATTTT.